A selection of T cell receptor beta chains follows, all from one sample in a study of response to subunit inactivated influenza vaccine. TCRdb ran MiXCR on the RT-PCR reads and lists one entry per CDR3 protein. The table shows roughly 700,000 distinct CDR3 sequences, with roughly 14% occurring only once. Specimen: PBMCs from blood, collected approximately 15 days before vaccination. Receptors were obtained from a middle-aged man who received an inactivated influenza vaccine. The CDR3 runs from the conserved cysteine through the conserved F or W. The D gene is left open where the match is weak. Size values are once, few and many counts, or a class for expanded clones, and some rows have none.

d_gene	abundance	j_gene	v_gene	CDR3nt	CDR3aa
-	few	TRBJ2-6	TRBV5-1	TGCGCCAGCAGCTTGATTGACTCTGGGGCCAACGTCCTGACTTTC	CASSLIDSGANVLTF
-	few	TRBJ2-2	TRBV28	TGTGCCAGCCTAGGACCGACGAACACCGGGGAGCTGTTTTTT	CASLGPTNTGELFF
TRBD2	-	TRBJ2-2	TRBV6-5	TGTGCCAGCAGTACTAGCGGGACCCTTAGGGGCGGGGAGCTGTTTTTT	CASSTSGTLRGGELFF
-	-	TRBJ2-1	TRBV11-1	TGTGCCAGCAGCTTCGGGCTCCTCTGCTGCTACAATGAGCAGTTCTTC	CASSFGLLCCYNEQFF
-	few	TRBJ1-5	TRBV2	TGTGCCAGCAGTGAATCTCAGGGACTTACCGCCACGCCCCAGCATTTT	CASSESQGLTATPQHF
-	few	TRBJ2-2	TRBV7-2	TGTGCCAGCAGCTTAATGGCGGGGTCGAACACCGGGGAGCTGTTTTTT	CASSLMAGSNTGELFF
-	few	TRBJ2-4	TRBV10-3	TGTGCCATCAGTACCCCGGGTCGAGAAGCCAAAAACATTCAGTACTTC	CAISTPGREAKNIQYF
-	-	TRBJ2-7	TRBV9	TGTGCCAGCAGTTCCACAGGGAACTCCTACGAGCAGTACTTC	CASSSTGNSYEQYF
-	-	TRBJ2-6	TRBV5-6	TGTGCCAGCAGCTTGGGGGACTCTGGGGCCAACGTCCTGACTTTC	CASSLGDSGANVLTF
-	-	TRBJ2-7	TRBV5-1	TGCGCCAGCAGCTTGGCTAGTTCTACTACATACGAGCAGTACTTC	CASSLASSTTYEQYF
TRBD2	-	TRBJ2-3	TRBV24-1	TGTGCCACCAGTAACGGACTAGCGGGGGAAACAGATACGCAGTATTTT	CATSNGLAGETDTQYF
TRBD1	many	TRBJ2-5	TRBV7-2	TGTGCCAGCAGCTTAGTTCCAGGGGGCTTTGGAGAGACCCAGTACTTC	CASSLVPGGFGETQYF
-	-	TRBJ2-7	TRBV10-3	TGTGCCATCAGTGAGTCAGACCTTTCCTACGAGCAGTACTTC	CAISESDLSYEQYF
-	-	TRBJ1-4	TRBV4-2	TGTGCCAGCAGCCAAGACCCCGTTTGGGGGACAACTAATGAAAAACTGTTTTTT	CASSQDPVWGTTNEKLFF
-	few	TRBJ1-4	TRBV27	TGTGCCAGCAGTTTTGGGGACCGAGAAAAACTGTTTTTT	CASSFGDREKLFF
-	few	TRBJ1-1	TRBV20-1	TGCAGTGCTGCCGTGGGGGGCGGCGTGAACACTGAAGCTTTCTTT	CSAAVGGGVNTEAFF
-	-	TRBJ1-1	TRBV3-1	TGTGCCAGCAGCCAAAAGGGATCGAACACTGAAGCTTTCTTT	CASSQKGSNTEAFF
-	-	TRBJ2-3	TRBV27	TGTGCCAGCAGGCGATTAGCGGAGTCAGATACGCAGTATTTT	CASRRLAESDTQYF
-	-	TRBJ2-1	TRBV28	TGTGCCAGCAGCGGGCCGGATGTCTCCTACAATGAGCAGTTCTTC	CASSGPDVSYNEQFF
-	few	TRBJ2-7	TRBV6-5	TGTGCCAGCAGTTACTCGTTGGGTTATGGTTACGAGCAGTACTTC	CASSYSLGYGYEQYF
-	-	TRBJ2-1	TRBV11-2	TGTGCCAGCAGCTTAGGTTCGTCCGGTCGGGAGCAGTTCTTC	CASSLGSSGREQFF
-	many	TRBJ2-3	TRBV20-1	TGCAGTGCATCCGCTAGCGAGGTTAGCACAGATACGCAGTATTTT	CSASASEVSTDTQYF